These 30 T cell receptor beta chains were sequenced from one sample in a study of shared clonotypes between healthy human individuals. Clones were sequenced by immunoSEQ multiplex PCR, and TCRdb holds only the in-frame ones, with some missing. Here the sample spans millions of clones, around 90% being singletons. Sequencing was done on a sample of naive CD4+ T cells sorted from blood. Subset denoted: CD45RA+ positively selected. All receptors derive from a man between 18 and 35 years old in good health.

This clone was observed a few times. Other DNA variants within this sample encode the same CDR3. The chain joins TRBV2 to TRBJ2-5; D call uncertain. The CDR3 has 11 amino acids. V lost 4 bases to trimming and J lost 1 base, with 1 base between them. Germline V lookup: CDR1 SNHLY, CDR2 FYNNEI. CDR3: CASSAQETQYF. CDR3 sequence (DNA): TGTGCCAGCAGTGCCCAAGAGACCCAGTACTTC.

The chain employs TRBV6-1 and TRBJ2-7, with 10 nucleotides matching TRBD2. V dropped 7 bases and J dropped 3; count of bases not matched to a gene: 9. This CDR3 is 15 amino acids long. Germline V lookup: CDR1 MNHNS, CDR2 SASEGT. CDR3 coding DNA: TGTGCCAGCACCGAGAGACTAGCGGGTGGCTACGAGCAGTACTTC. This encodes CASTERLAGGYEQYF.

Concerning this clone: Other nucleotide sequences from this sample produce the same CDR3. The chain carries TRBV6-1 and TRBJ2-3, with D possibly being TRBD1 or TRBD2 (6 bases each). Germline values: CDR1 MNHNS, CDR2 SASEGT. Trimming removed 1 base from V and 6 bases from J, with 8 bases in between. The CDR3 loop spans 13 amino acids. The CDR3 region has the DNA TGTGCCAGCAGTGAAGGGGGGGCCGATACGCAGTATTTT. Protein sequence: CASSEGGADTQYF.

The chain joins TRBV5-1 to TRBJ2-2; TRBD2 might be the D (6 bases). The V gene's germline CDR1 is SGHRS and CDR2 YFSETQ. V was trimmed by 4 bases and J by 7 bases, leaving 17 bases between them. This CDR3 spans 15 amino acids. The CDR3 spells CASSVDPGVIGELFF. The CDR3 DNA is TGCGCCAGCAGCGTGGACCCGGGGGTCATCGGGGAGCTGTTTTTT.

The chain has TRBV9 and TRBJ2-1, with D uncertain. Trimming shortened V by 0 bases and J by 6 bases, and 10 bases separated the two germline ends. Germline V gene lookup returns CDR1 SGDLS and CDR2 YYNGEE. This CDR3 spans 14 amino acids. This chain's CDR3 is CASSVGEALNEQFF. CDR3 DNA sequence: TGTGCCAGCAGCGTAGGAGAAGCCCTCAATGAGCAGTTCTTC.

The chain combines TRBV7-3 with TRBJ2-3; no clear D gene. CDR3 length: 15 amino acids. Trimming took 0 bases from V and 2 from J, leaving 9 bases between them. Per the germline V gene, CDR1 is SGHTA and CDR2 is FQGTGA. CDR3 coding DNA: TGTGCCAGCAGCTTAACGGGTGGATACACAGATACGCAGTATTTT. Its translation is CASSLTGGYTDTQYF.

This chain joins TRBV9 and TRBJ2-3; 10 bases are a match to TRBD2. After removal of 0 bases from V and 6 bases from J, the junction contained 4 bases not matched to a gene. The CDR3 totals 15 residues. Per the germline V gene, CDR1 is SGDLS and CDR2 is YYNGEE. Here the CDR3 reads CASSVEGLAMDTQYF. CDR3 DNA sequence: TGTGCCAGCAGCGTAGAGGGACTAGCGATGGATACGCAGTATTTT.

The chain combines TRBV15 with TRBJ2-7, with 7 bases lining up with TRBD1. CDR3 size: 16 residues. The J segment lost 2 bases and the V segment lost 0 bases, leaving 7 bases of the junction unmatched. Per germline, CDR1 LNHNV and CDR2 YYDKDF (reference sequence). CDR3: CATSRDPGTAAYEQYF. CDR3 sequence (DNA): TGTGCCACCAGCAGAGATCCCGGGACAGCAGCCTACGAGCAGTACTTC.

Of note for this clone: Other DNA sequences in the same sample also yield this CDR3. This chain's CDR3 is CASALGRRTEAFF. The CDR3 DNA reads as TGTGCTAGTGCCTTGGGGCGTCGGACTGAAGCTTTCTTT. The chain couples TRBV12-5 to TRBJ1-1; TRBD1 is a possible D gene (5 bases). Looked up from germline, CDR1 is LGHNT and CDR2 is FRNRAP. CDR3 size: 13 residues. V dropped 7 bases and J dropped 5 bases, with 14 bases sitting between them.

This chain connects TRBV7-8 to TRBJ1-5; TRBD1 agrees at 7 bases. From germline, CDR1 is SGHVS and CDR2 FQNEAQ. The CDR3 runs to 15 residues. The V segment lost 4 bases and the J segment 6 bases; nucleotides outside the gene matches: 9. CDR3 sequence: CASSSPPGGSQPQHF. CDR3 DNA sequence: TGTGCCAGCAGCTCACCCCCAGGGGGTAGTCAGCCCCAGCATTTT. The whole variable domain, filled in from reference TRBV7-8 and TRBJ1-5, reads GAGVSQSPRYKVAKRGQDVALRCDPISGHVSLFWYQQALGQGPEFLTYFQNEAQLDKSGLPSDRFFAERPEGSVSTLKIQRTQQEDSAVYLCASSSPPGGSQPQHFGDGTRLSIL.

J is TRBJ2-2 and V is TRBV30; unclear D gene. CDR1 and CDR2 from the germline V gene are GTSNPN and SVGIG (reference sequence). This CDR3 region has 14 residues. Trimming pared 0 bases from V and 4 bases from J, leaving 9 bases between. The CDR3 bases are TGTGCCTGGAGTGTAGTCTTGGGCACCGGGGAGCTGTTTTTT. Amino acid sequence: CAWSVVLGTGELFF. Full variable domain (outside the CDR3, taken from reference TRBV30 and TRBJ2-2): SQTIHQWPATLVQPVGSPLSLECTVEGTSNPNLYWYRQAAGRGLQLLFYSVGIGQISSEVPQNLSASRPQDRQFILSSKKLLLSDSGFYLCAWSVVLGTGELFFGEGSRLTVL.

This clone was found once. This chain links TRBV28 with TRBJ2-3; D remains ambiguous. The ends were cut back, 4 bases at V and 5 bases at J, with 7 bases in the middle. The germline V gene encodes CDR1 MDHEN and CDR2 SYDVKM. The CDR3 is 12 residues long. CDR3 nucleotide sequence: TGTGCCAGCAGTTCCCCGAGAGATACGCAGTATTTT. Its translation: CASSSPRDTQYF.

This clone was recorded once. The rearrangement joins TRBV2 to TRBJ1-4, with D unclear. The CDR3 extends over 14 amino acids. The V gene's germline CDR1 is SNHLY and CDR2 FYNNEI. V was trimmed by 0 bases and J by 8 bases, leaving 10 bases between them. CDR3 sequence reads: CASSEAGFREKLFF. In DNA, the CDR3 is TGTGCCAGCAGTGAAGCTGGGTTTCGAGAAAAACTGTTTTTT.

Only one count was recorded for this clone. This chain uses TRBV29-1 with TRBJ2-3, with 8 bases identical to TRBD1. The CDR3 sequence is 15 residues long. Germline V CDR1 and CDR2: SQVTM, ANQGSEA. V lost 3 bases and J lost 1; bases outside the gene matches: 6. DNA of the CDR3: TGCAGCGTTGATTATTCGGGACAGGGCACAGATACGCAGTATTTT. This codes for CSVDYSGQGTDTQYF.

As for this clone: Within the sample, other DNA sequences also encode this same CDR3. CDR3 region: CASSLGGQGRSPLHF. The CDR3 bases are TGCGCCAGCAGCTTGGGGGGACAGGGGCGGTCACCCCTCCACTTT. The chain links TRBV5-1 to TRBJ1-6; 10 bases are shared with TRBD1. The CDR3 length is 15 residues. Trimming took 0 bases from V and 10 from J; bases not matched to a gene: 4. Per the germline V gene, CDR1 is SGHRS and CDR2 is YFSETQ.

The rearrangement joins TRBV19 to TRBJ2-1; D perhaps matches TRBD2 (5 bases). Trimming stripped 4 bases from V and 8 bases from J, with 30 bases between. Germline values: CDR1 LNHDA, CDR2 SQIVND (reference sequence). The CDR3 runs to 19 residues. CDR3 in amino acids: CASSSFMKTALSRADEQFF. As DNA, the CDR3 is TGTGCCAGTAGTAGTTTTATGAAAACAGCCCTATCGAGGGCCGATGAGCAGTTCTTC.

This chain uses TRBV6-5 with TRBJ1-2, with D maybe TRBD1 (6 bases). The CDR3 sequence is 14 residues long. The germline V gene has CDR1 MNHEY and CDR2 SVGAGI. V lost 5 bases and J lost 4, with 14 bases in between. The CDR3 DNA is TGTGCCAGCAGTCGCCACAGGGAATCCTATGGCTACACCTTC. Translating gives CASSRHRESYGYTF.

This clone came up once. The J gene is TRBJ1-3, the V gene TRBV7-2, with D possibly TRBD1 on 6 matching bases. Germline CDR1 and CDR2: SGHTA and FQGNSA. V lost 2 bases and J lost 7, with 12 bases in between. The CDR3 spans 14 residues. The CDR3 nucleotides read TGTGCCAGCAGCTTAACAGGGAACGGCAACACCATATATTTT. It is translated as CASSLTGNGNTIYF.

A word on this clone: Distinct nucleotide sequences in the sample also encode this CDR3. This rearrangement joins TRBV6-5 to TRBJ2-7; D is unresolved. V was pared by 4 bases and J by 4 bases, with 5 bases between. Germline V lookup: CDR1 MNHEY, CDR2 SVGAGI. This CDR3 comprises 11 residues. CDR3 sequence: CASSSLYEQYF. The DNA of the CDR3 is TGTGCCAGCAGTTCCCTTTACGAGCAGTACTTC.

V usage is TRBV7-2 and J usage is TRBJ2-1; D remains ambiguous. The CDR3 length is 10 residues. V lost 4 bases and J lost 7, with 2 bases in between. Germline CDR1 SGHTA, CDR2 FQGNSA. The CDR3 region has the DNA TGTGCCAGCAGCTGGAATGAGCAGTTCTTC. Its protein product is CASSWNEQFF.

This chain links TRBV11-2 with TRBJ2-3; 11 positions agree with TRBD2. This CDR3 spans 17 amino acids. Germline CDR1 SGHAT, CDR2 FQNNGV. V shed 5 bases and J 6 bases; nucleotides not matched to a gene: 13. CDR3 sequence: CASSPILAGAGPDTQYF. The DNA for the CDR3 is TGTGCCAGCAGCCCGATACTAGCGGGGGCAGGCCCCGATACGCAGTATTTT.

The V gene is TRBV30, the J gene TRBJ2-5, with a tentative D call TRBD2 (7 bases). With 1 base removed from V and 5 bases from J, the gap between germline ends came to 17 bases. This CDR3 is built from 15 residues. The germline gives CDR1 GTSNPN, CDR2 SVGIG (reference sequence). This CDR3 reads CAWSAEGGPLETQYF. CDR3 nucleotide sequence: TGTGCCTGGAGTGCGGAGGGGGGGCCTTTGGAGACCCAGTACTTC.

Points on this clone: At the DNA level, this CDR3 is encoded by other sequences in the same sample as well. The chain couples TRBV20-1 to TRBJ2-5; D not resolved. The germline V and J ends were trimmed by 5 bases and 5 bases, with 6 bases remaining between them. Germline lookup yields CDR1 DFQATT and CDR2 SNEGSKA (reference sequence). CDR3 length: 10 amino acids. The CDR3 region is CSAGVETQYF. CDR3 nucleotide sequence: TGCAGTGCTGGGGTGGAGACCCAGTACTTC.

This clone was counted once. The V and J genes are TRBV5-6 and TRBJ2-2, with D hard to call. V lost 0 bases to trimming and J lost 1 base, with 4 bases between them. The CDR3 consists of 14 residues. CDR1 and CDR2 from the germline V gene are SGHDT and YYEEEE. CDR3 amino acids: CASSLDENTGELFF. The CDR3, as DNA: TGTGCCAGCAGCTTGGATGAGAACACCGGGGAGCTGTTTTTT.

J is TRBJ2-7 and V is TRBV6-6, with 7 positions matching TRBD2. Germline lookup yields CDR1 MNHNY and CDR2 SVGAGI (reference sequence). The V segment lost 5 bases and the J segment 3 bases; nucleotides outside the gene matches: 10. This CDR3 has 15 amino acids. The CDR3 protein is CASSQPGGSSYEQYF. The CDR3 bases are TGTGCCAGCAGTCAACCCGGGGGGAGTAGCTACGAGCAGTACTTC.

This chain links TRBV5-1 with TRBJ1-6, with TRBD1 as a possible D gene (6 bases). V lost 0 bases and J lost 9, with 19 bases in between. CDR1 SGHRS and CDR2 YFSETQ come from the germline V gene. CDR3 length equals 17 residues. The CDR3 is CASSLAPGAGASSPLHF. Written as DNA, the CDR3 is TGCGCCAGCAGCTTGGCCCCCGGGGCGGGGGCTAGTTCACCCCTCCACTTT.

The chain has TRBV27 and TRBJ1-2; possible D gene TRBD1, 6 bases. Germline values: CDR1 MNHEY, CDR2 SMNVEV (reference sequence). V gave up 2 bases and J gave up 5 bases, with 18 bases separating them. CDR3 length equals 16 residues. In DNA, the CDR3 is TGTGCCAGCAGTTTAAGGGGACAAGGGATCCTTTATGGCTACACCTTC. It yields the protein CASSLRGQGILYGYTF.

This CDR3 reads CASSESSRSEQYF. In DNA, the CDR3 is TGCGCCAGCAGTGAGTCGTCTAGGTCCGAGCAGTACTTC. The J gene is TRBJ2-7, the V gene TRBV10-1; no firm D call. Germline-derived CDR1 and CDR2 are WNHNN and SYGVQD (reference sequence). The V and J ends lost 0 bases and 6 bases respectively, with 9 bases between them. The CDR3 has 13 amino acids.

The CDR3 DNA sequence: TGTGCCAGCAGTTACGGAGACAGTTCCTACGAGCAGTACTTC. Translated: CASSYGDSSYEQYF. V usage is TRBV6-5 and J usage is TRBJ2-7; tentatively, D is TRBD1 (5 bases). V was cut by 2 bases and J by 1 base, with 9 bases left in between. This CDR3 has 14 amino acids. Germline-derived CDR1 and CDR2 are MNHEY and SVGAGI.

This chain connects TRBV13 to TRBJ2-3; perhaps TRBD2 as D (5 bases). The germline V gene encodes CDR1 PRHDT and CDR2 FYEKMQ (reference sequence). The CDR3 spans 16 residues. V gave up 1 base and J gave up 0 bases, with 11 bases separating them. This chain's CDR3 is CASSLAQRLSTDTQYF. Written as DNA, the CDR3 is TGTGCCAGCAGCTTAGCTCAGCGGCTTAGCACAGATACGCAGTATTTT.